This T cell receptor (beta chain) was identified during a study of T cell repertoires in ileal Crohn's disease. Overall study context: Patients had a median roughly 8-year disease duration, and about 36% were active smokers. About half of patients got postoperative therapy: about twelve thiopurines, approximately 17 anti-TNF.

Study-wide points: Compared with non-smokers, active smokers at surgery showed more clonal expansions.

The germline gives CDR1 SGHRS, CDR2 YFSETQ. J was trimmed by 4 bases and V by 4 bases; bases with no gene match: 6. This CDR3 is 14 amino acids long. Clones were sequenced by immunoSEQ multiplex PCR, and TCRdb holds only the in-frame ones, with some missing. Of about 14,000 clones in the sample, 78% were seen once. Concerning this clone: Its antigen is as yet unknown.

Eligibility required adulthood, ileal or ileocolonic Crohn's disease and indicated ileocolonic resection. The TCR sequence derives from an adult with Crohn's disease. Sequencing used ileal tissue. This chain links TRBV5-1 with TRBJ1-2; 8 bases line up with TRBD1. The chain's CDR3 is CASSPQGTGYGYTF. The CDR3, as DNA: TGCGCCAGCAGCCCGCAAGGGACAGGCTATGGCTACACCTTC.